This T cell receptor beta chain was recovered during a study of monozygotic twins with inflammatory bowel disease (dated by TCRdb to between 2018 and 2020). In terms of the full investigation: A total of roughly 28 monozygotic twin pairs were included in the full study, comprising nine German pairs (four IBD-concordant, five IBD-discordant) and 19 IBD-discordant Danish pairs. Each individual had, on average, about 151 000 unique TCRalpha sequences and 181 000 unique TCRbeta sequences available for analysis. The search for disease-associated traits relied mainly on comparing IBD patients with their genetically identical healthy co-twins within discordant pairs. General study outcomes and caveats: A decrease in TCRbeta repertoire diversity, as measured by inverse Simpson index, was observed in IBD patients compared with their healthy co-twins. Different T cell subtypes could not be distinguished in the analysis. Repertoire similarity did not differ between concordant and discordant twins, possibly due to limited statistical power. Compared with healthy twins, IBD patients had fewer clonotypes in common with other individuals, a difference most pronounced in patients showing signs of disease activity. The results gave no support for a single strong signal or clonotype linked to IBD. Background noise and inter-individual variability may have been introduced into the repertoires by the differing immunosuppressive treatments among patients.

The library was produced with 5' RACE. For each TCR library, approximately 4,000 ng of total RNA was used. cDNA was synthesized with SMARTScribe reverse transcriptase in eight separate reactions per sample. During cDNA synthesis, unique molecular identifiers containing a 6-nucleotide sample barcode were introduced by template switching. TCRalpha and TCRbeta cDNA was amplified by two nested PCRs of 16 and 9 cycles, with bead purification after each PCR. Before amplification, the cDNA was treated with uracil DNA-glycosylase and purified using the QIAquick PCR purification kit. In the second PCR, Illumina TruSeq-compatible adapters and sample-specific barcodes were added. Library quality and concentration were assessed using TapeStation and Qubit, and about 4.7 ng of each library was pooled. Sequencing of pooled libraries was carried out on an Illumina HiSeq2500 single-index Rapid Run using 2 x 100 bp reads and custom sequencing primers. As for the original processing: MiGEC version 1.2.6 was used for UMI-based consensus assembly, which corrected PCR and sequencing errors. MiXCR version 2.1.1 was used for V(D)J alignment, clonotype assembly and CDR3 extraction. To normalise gene usage, clonotype sharing and MAIT/NKT TCR abundance, the top 1000, 10 000 and 20 000 clonotypes in each sample were analysed. Diversity was computed as the inverse Simpson index with the vegan R package after downsampling to 27 000 UMIs. Paired Mann-Whitney U tests on discordant twin pairs were used, with Benjamini-Hochberg multiple-testing correction. One entry per CDR3 protein sequence results from the TCRdb reprocessing of the reads, with DNA left out. It is TCRdb's table, rather than the study itself, that gives the V and J calls and clone size. This specimen's table enumerates around 210,000 distinct CDR3 sequences. The ten largest clones capture 7.5% to 8% of the sample.

On this clonotype: Its antigen remains undetermined.

From each donor, a roughly 2.5 ml peripheral blood sample was collected into PAXgene tubes and stored at -80 degrees C. Without any T cell sorting, total RNA was extracted from whole blood using the PAXgene blood miRNA kit on an automated QIAcube. Peripheral blood from monozygotic twin pairs who were concordant or discordant for inflammatory bowel disease underwent deep TCRalpha and TCRbeta repertoire profiling using unique molecular barcoding. For every twin pair, smoking habits were documented, and each individual was categorised as a current, former or never smoker. Its CDR3 holds 13 amino acids, cysteine through phenylalanine. Nucleotide data are not available. The germline V gene sets CDR1 to MDHEN and CDR2 to SYDVKM.

The TCR was taken from a human donor with ulcerative colitis or Crohn's disease, or a healthy co-twin of an affected twin (not recorded which). The chain is encoded by TRBV28 joined to TRBJ1-4. The sample was blood. The CDR3 region reads CASFVRGSKKLFF.